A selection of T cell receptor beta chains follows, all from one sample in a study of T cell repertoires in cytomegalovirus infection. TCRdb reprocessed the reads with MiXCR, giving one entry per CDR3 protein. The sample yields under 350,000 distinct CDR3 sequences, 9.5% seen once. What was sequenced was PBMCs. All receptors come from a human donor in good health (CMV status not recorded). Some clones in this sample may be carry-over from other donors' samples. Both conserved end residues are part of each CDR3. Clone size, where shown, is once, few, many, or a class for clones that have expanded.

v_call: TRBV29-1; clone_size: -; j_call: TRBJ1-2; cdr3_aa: CSVEKQGAGGYTF
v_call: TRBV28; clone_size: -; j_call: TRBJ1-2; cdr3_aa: CASSLRDRDAGYTF
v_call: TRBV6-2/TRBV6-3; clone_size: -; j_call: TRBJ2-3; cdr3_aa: CASSYPAGLAGGTQYF
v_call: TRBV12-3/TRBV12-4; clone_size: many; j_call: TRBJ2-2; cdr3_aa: CASSFKLAGDTGELFF
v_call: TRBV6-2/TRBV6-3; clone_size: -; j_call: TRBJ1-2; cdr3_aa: CASTSTGTGGRGYTF
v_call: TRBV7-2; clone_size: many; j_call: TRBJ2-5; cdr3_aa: CASSLEIQSHGETQYF
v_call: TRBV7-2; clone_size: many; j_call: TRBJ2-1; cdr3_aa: CASSLKREGLDEQFF
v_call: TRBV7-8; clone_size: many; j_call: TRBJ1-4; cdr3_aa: CASSLFGDNYNEKLFF
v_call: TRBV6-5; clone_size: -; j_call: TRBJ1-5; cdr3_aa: CASSGQNQPQHF
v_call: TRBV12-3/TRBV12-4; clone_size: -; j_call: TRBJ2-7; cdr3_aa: CASSLSQGGVDEQYF
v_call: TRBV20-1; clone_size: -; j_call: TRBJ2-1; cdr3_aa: CSAWGGTSGLSEQFF
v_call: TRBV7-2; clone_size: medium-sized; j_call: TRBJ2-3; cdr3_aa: CASSKNAGDTQYF
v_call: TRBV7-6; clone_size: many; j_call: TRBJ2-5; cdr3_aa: CASSSQGFKETQYF
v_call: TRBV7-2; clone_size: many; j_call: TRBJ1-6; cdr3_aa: CASSPGGQSPLHF
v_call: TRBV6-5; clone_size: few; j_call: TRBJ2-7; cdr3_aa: CASRPGSGEQYF
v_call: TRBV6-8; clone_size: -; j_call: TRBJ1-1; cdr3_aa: CASSPTPMNTEAFF
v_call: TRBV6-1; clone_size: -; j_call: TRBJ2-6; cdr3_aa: CASSELPGGVSGANVLTF
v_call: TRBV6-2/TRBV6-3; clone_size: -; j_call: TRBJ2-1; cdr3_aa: CASSLSRTQQFF
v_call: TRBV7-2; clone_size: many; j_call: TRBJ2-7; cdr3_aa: CASSLYSYEQYF
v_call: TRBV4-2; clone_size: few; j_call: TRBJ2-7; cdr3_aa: CASSQTLAGRLSYEQYF
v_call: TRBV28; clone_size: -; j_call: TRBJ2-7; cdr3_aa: CASSLWSGSPLEQYF
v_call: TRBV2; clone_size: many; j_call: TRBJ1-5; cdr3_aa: CASSGEDNQPQHF
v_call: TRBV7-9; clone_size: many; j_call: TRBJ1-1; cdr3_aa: CASSFRDRIMNTEAFF
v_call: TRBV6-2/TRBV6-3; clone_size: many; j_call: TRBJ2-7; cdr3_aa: CASSQLASMGEQYF
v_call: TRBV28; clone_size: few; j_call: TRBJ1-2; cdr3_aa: CASKIDGTALNYGYTF
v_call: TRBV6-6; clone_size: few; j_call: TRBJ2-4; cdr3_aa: CASSYGVGGGQKNIQYF
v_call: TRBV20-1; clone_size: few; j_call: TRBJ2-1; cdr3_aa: CSAGPTSNEQFF
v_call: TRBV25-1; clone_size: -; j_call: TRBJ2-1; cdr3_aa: CASSPRDTYYNEQFF
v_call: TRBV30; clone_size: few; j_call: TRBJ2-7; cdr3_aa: CAWSPVRRRGYEQYF
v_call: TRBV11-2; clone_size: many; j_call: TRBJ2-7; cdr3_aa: CASSLDAGKTYEQYF
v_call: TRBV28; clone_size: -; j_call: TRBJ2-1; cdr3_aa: CASSFLSDGWYNEQFF
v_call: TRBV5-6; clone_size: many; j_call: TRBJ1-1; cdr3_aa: CASSPPGAQPNTEAFF
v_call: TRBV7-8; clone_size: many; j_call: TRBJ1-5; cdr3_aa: CASSLLEEWGNQPQHF
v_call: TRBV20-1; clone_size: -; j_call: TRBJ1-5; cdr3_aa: CSAARTGSNQPQHF
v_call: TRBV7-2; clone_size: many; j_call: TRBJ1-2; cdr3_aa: CASSLGDRSYGYTF
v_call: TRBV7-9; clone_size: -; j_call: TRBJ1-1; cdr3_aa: CASSLIRGQTEAFF
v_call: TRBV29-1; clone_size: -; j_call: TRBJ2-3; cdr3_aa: CSVADTGGADTQYF
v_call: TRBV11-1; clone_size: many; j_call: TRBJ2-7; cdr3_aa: CASSSRGRTAYEQYF
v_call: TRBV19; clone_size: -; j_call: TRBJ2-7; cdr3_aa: CASSDGQWKYEQYF
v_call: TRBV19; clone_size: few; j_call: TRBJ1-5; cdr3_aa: CASSIVDKPQHF
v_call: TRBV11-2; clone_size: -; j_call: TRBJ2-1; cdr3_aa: CASSLEWGLTGEQFF
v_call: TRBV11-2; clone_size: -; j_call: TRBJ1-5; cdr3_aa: CASSSGPPNQPQHF
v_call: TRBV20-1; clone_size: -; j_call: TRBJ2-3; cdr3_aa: CSAPQGGLVLDTQYF
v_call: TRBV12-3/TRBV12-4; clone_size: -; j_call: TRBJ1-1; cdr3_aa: CASSMSDRGTTFF
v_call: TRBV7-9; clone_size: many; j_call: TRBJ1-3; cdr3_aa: CASSLVQSSGNTIYF
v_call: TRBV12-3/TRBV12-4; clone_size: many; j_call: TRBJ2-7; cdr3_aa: CASSLVSSSREQYF
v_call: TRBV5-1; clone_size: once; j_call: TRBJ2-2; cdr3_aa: CASSRGQEFIGELFF
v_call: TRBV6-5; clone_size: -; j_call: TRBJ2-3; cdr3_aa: CASSAGTSGINTQYF
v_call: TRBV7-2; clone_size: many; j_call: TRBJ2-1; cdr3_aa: CASSLLNDHNEQFF
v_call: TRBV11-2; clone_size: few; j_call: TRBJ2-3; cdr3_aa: CASFWGDTQYF